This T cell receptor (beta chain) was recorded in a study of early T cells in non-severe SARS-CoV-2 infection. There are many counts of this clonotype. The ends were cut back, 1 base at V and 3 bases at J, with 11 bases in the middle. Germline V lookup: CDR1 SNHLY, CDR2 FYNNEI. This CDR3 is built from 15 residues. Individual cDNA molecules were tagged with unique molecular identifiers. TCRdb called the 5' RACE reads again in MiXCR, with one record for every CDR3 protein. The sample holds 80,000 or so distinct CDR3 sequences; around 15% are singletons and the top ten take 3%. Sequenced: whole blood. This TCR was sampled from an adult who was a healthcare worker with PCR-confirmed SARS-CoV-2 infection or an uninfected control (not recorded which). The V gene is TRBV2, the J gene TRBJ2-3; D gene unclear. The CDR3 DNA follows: TGTGCCAGCAGTGAAGGGGGTCTGGAGACAGATACGCAGTATTTT. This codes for CASSEGGLETDTQYF.